A selection of T cell receptor beta chains follows, all from one sample in a study of shared clonotypes between healthy human individuals. Sequencing used immunoSEQ multiplex PCR; TCRdb keeps in-frame clones, though not all of them. The sample lists 650,000 to 800,000 clones; 90% to 95% were seen once. Specimen: naive CD8+ T cells sorted from blood. The receptors shown here come from a man aged 25 to 45 in good health. CDR3s leave out the opening cysteine and the closing phenylalanine or tryptophan.

CDR3 protein: ASSDSVLLNQPQH; J gene: TRBJ1-5; V gene: TRBV2; CDR3 length: 13
CDR3 protein: ASSYIGVAGTRDTQY; J gene: TRBJ2-3; V gene: TRBV27; CDR3 length: 15
CDR3 protein: ASSTDLAGATDTQY; J gene: TRBJ2-3; V gene: TRBV18; CDR3 length: 14
CDR3 protein: ASSQETGGGTGELF; J gene: TRBJ2-2; V gene: TRBV13; CDR3 length: 14
CDR3 protein: ASRGTAALEQY; J gene: TRBJ2-7; V gene: TRBV2; CDR3 length: 11
CDR3 protein: ASSLTGGSRDEQF; J gene: TRBJ2-1; V gene: TRBV11-2; CDR3 length: 13
CDR3 protein: ASSSSGPSTDTQY; J gene: TRBJ2-3; V gene: TRBV7-9; CDR3 length: 13
CDR3 protein: ASSYGQPKPYYEQY; J gene: TRBJ2-7; V gene: TRBV7-9; CDR3 length: 14
CDR3 protein: ASSQDLSLAGADGTGELF; J gene: TRBJ2-2; V gene: TRBV4-3; CDR3 length: 18
CDR3 protein: ASSPRDRRQETQY; J gene: TRBJ2-5; V gene: TRBV6-6; CDR3 length: 13
CDR3 protein: ASSPTVGDTEAF; J gene: TRBJ1-1; V gene: TRBV4-1; CDR3 length: 12
CDR3 protein: ASSDRTGGNYGYT; J gene: TRBJ1-2; V gene: TRBV7-9; CDR3 length: 13
CDR3 protein: ASSFYAGGSYEQY; J gene: TRBJ2-7; V gene: TRBV5-1; CDR3 length: 13
CDR3 protein: ASSPQVDRITYNEQF; J gene: TRBJ2-1; V gene: TRBV7-7; CDR3 length: 15
CDR3 protein: ASRHAGTVNNEQF; J gene: TRBJ2-1; V gene: TRBV5-4; CDR3 length: 13
CDR3 protein: ASSQEDRGSEQF; J gene: TRBJ2-1; V gene: TRBV23-1; CDR3 length: 12
CDR3 protein: ASSSALMVAGNEQY; J gene: TRBJ2-7; V gene: TRBV28; CDR3 length: 14
CDR3 protein: ASSVGLQGGTEAF; J gene: TRBJ1-1; V gene: TRBV9; CDR3 length: 13
CDR3 protein: ASSLSGELF; J gene: TRBJ2-2; V gene: TRBV28; CDR3 length: 9
CDR3 protein: ASSQGPLSSYNEQF; J gene: TRBJ2-1; V gene: TRBV4-3; CDR3 length: 14
CDR3 protein: ASSLDRDIFGYT; J gene: TRBJ1-2; V gene: TRBV5-5; CDR3 length: 12
CDR3 protein: ASSQRGQGAGTQY; J gene: TRBJ2-5; V gene: TRBV4-1; CDR3 length: 13
CDR3 protein: ASSLAPSSSYEQY; J gene: TRBJ2-7; V gene: TRBV5-5; CDR3 length: 13
CDR3 protein: ASSQDSGMKNEKLF; J gene: TRBJ1-4; V gene: TRBV4-1; CDR3 length: 14
CDR3 protein: ASNLGRLWDTDTQY; J gene: TRBJ2-3; V gene: TRBV6-6; CDR3 length: 14
CDR3 protein: ASSVARNTEAF; J gene: TRBJ1-1; V gene: TRBV9; CDR3 length: 11
CDR3 protein: ASIVDPSRAPYEQY; J gene: TRBJ2-7; V gene: TRBV7-6; CDR3 length: 14
CDR3 protein: ASSLTGGSEQY; J gene: -; V gene: TRBV28; CDR3 length: 11
CDR3 protein: ASSEAGGLAKNIQY; J gene: TRBJ2-4; V gene: TRBV19; CDR3 length: 14
CDR3 protein: ASSYSIVGEQY; J gene: TRBJ2-7; V gene: TRBV6-6; CDR3 length: 11
CDR3 protein: ASKVTSLTGELF; J gene: TRBJ2-2; V gene: TRBV7-9; CDR3 length: 12
CDR3 protein: ASSSNREIGNTGELF; J gene: TRBJ2-2; V gene: TRBV7-6; CDR3 length: 15
CDR3 protein: ASSDPTGPYEQY; J gene: TRBJ2-7; V gene: TRBV25-1; CDR3 length: 12
CDR3 protein: ASSEARGGGNNEQF; J gene: TRBJ2-1; V gene: TRBV6-1; CDR3 length: 14
CDR3 protein: ARQGGRYGYT; J gene: TRBJ1-2; V gene: TRBV10-1; CDR3 length: 10
CDR3 protein: ASSIRIGVGPYGYT; J gene: TRBJ1-2; V gene: TRBV9; CDR3 length: 14
CDR3 protein: ASRYLAGGPSDEQF; J gene: TRBJ2-1; V gene: TRBV27; CDR3 length: 14
CDR3 protein: ASSLQGSTEAF; J gene: TRBJ1-1; V gene: TRBV7-6; CDR3 length: 11
CDR3 protein: ASSGLAGGSTDTQY; J gene: TRBJ2-3; V gene: TRBV27; CDR3 length: 14
CDR3 protein: ASSPKRLAGGFINEQF; J gene: TRBJ2-1; V gene: TRBV10-1; CDR3 length: 16
CDR3 protein: ASSDPGTSGTESGEEQF; J gene: TRBJ2-1; V gene: TRBV9; CDR3 length: 17
CDR3 protein: ASSLEGGTYEQY; J gene: TRBJ2-7; V gene: TRBV7-2; CDR3 length: 12
CDR3 protein: AAAGGLYNEQF; J gene: TRBJ2-1; V gene: TRBV7-9; CDR3 length: 11
CDR3 protein: ASSSPLEYNEQF; J gene: TRBJ2-1; V gene: TRBV11-2; CDR3 length: 12
CDR3 protein: ASTPGGGSRPQY; J gene: TRBJ2-5; V gene: TRBV7-7; CDR3 length: 12
CDR3 protein: ASSSLAISYEQY; J gene: TRBJ2-7; V gene: TRBV28; CDR3 length: 12
CDR3 protein: ASSLEQNILNTEAF; J gene: TRBJ1-1; V gene: TRBV7-9; CDR3 length: 14
CDR3 protein: SIPGETRGYGYT; J gene: TRBJ1-2; V gene: TRBV29-1; CDR3 length: 12
CDR3 protein: ASSLLGAPKDYEQY; J gene: TRBJ2-7; V gene: TRBV27; CDR3 length: 14
CDR3 protein: ASSLGSLYEQY; J gene: TRBJ2-7; V gene: TRBV7-2; CDR3 length: 11
CDR3 protein: AVRGRAYEQY; J gene: TRBJ2-7; V gene: TRBV11-2; CDR3 length: 10
CDR3 protein: ASSPKRPFPAIQETQY; J gene: TRBJ2-5; V gene: TRBV7-9; CDR3 length: 16
CDR3 protein: ASSSTGGEYEQY; J gene: TRBJ2-7; V gene: TRBV5-4; CDR3 length: 12
CDR3 protein: ASRRGTANTEAF; J gene: TRBJ1-1; V gene: TRBV27; CDR3 length: 12
CDR3 protein: ASSPWDTEEQPQH; J gene: TRBJ1-5; V gene: TRBV4-2; CDR3 length: 13